Listed here are 25 T cell receptor beta chains from one sample, sequenced in a study of graft-versus-host responses after intestinal transplantation. For these TCRs, the target antigens are not known. Profiling relied on immunoSEQ multiplex PCR, and the TCRdb table lists in-frame clones only, not all of them. The sample has some 79,000 clones, roughly 89% seen once; the top ten hold approximately 0.34%. The sample in question was unstimulated CD4+ T cells sorted from spleen or lymph node cells, obtained before intestinal transplant. All receptors come from a human donor who received an intestinal transplant.

V is TRBV5-1 and J is TRBJ1-1, with a tentative D call TRBD1 (6 bases). The length of the CDR3 is 15 residues. The germline V and J ends were trimmed by 1 base and 3 bases, with 13 bases remaining between them. The germline CDR1 and CDR2 sequences are SGHRS and YFSETQ. CDR3 in DNA: TGCGCCAGCAGCTTGTTAGGGGAGGGGGACACTGAAGCTTTCTTT. Amino acid sequence: CASSLLGEGDTEAFF. Complete variable domain (other parts from reference TRBV5-1 and TRBJ1-1): KAGVTQTPRYLIKTRGQQVTLSCSPISGHRSVSWYQQTPGQGLQFLFEYFSETQRNKGNFPGRFSGRQFSNSRSEMNVSTLELGDSALYLCASSLLGEGDTEAFFGQGTRLTVV.

The chain uses TRBV5-4 and TRBJ2-7; TRBD2 is a possible D gene (6 bases). Trimming removed 0 bases from V and 4 bases from J, with 20 bases in between. This CDR3 comprises 17 residues. Germline lookup yields CDR1 SGHNT and CDR2 YYREEE (reference sequence). CDR3 residues: CASSLGKGEAGIYEQYF. The CDR3 region has the DNA TGTGCCAGCAGCTTGGGCAAAGGGGAAGCGGGCATATACGAGCAGTACTTC.

This clone was observed once. The genes are TRBV10-1 and TRBJ2-7; D possibly corresponds to TRBD2 (5 bases). The CDR3 consists of 14 residues. From germline, CDR1 is WNHNN and CDR2 SYGVQD (reference sequence). V was shortened by 0 bases and J by 0 bases, with 6 bases between the two germline ends. CDR3 loop: CASSESGSSYEQYF. In nucleotides, the CDR3 is TGCGCCAGCAGTGAGTCAGGGAGCTCCTACGAGCAGTACTTC.

The chain combines TRBV6-1 with TRBJ1-2; possibly TRBD1 for D (6 bases). Germline assignment: CDR1 MNHNS and CDR2 SASEGT. V was cut by 10 bases and J by 1 base, with 19 bases left in between. CDR3 size: 15 residues. CDR3 in DNA: TGTGCCACCTTTAATCCCAGGACAGATAACTATGGCTACACCTTC. This translates into CATFNPRTDNYGYTF.

In DNA form, the CDR3 reads TGTGCCAGTAAACTAACGCCGGGACAGGGGGATTCTGGCTACACCTTC. Protein product: CASKLTPGQGDSGYTF. The chain employs TRBV19 and TRBJ1-2; 11 bases agree with TRBD1. With V trimmed by 7 bases and J by 7 bases, 14 bases remained unmatched. Germline-derived CDR1 and CDR2 are LNHDA and SQIVND (reference sequence). The CDR3 length is 16 residues.

The genes are TRBV27 and TRBJ1-5; D remains ambiguous. The CDR3 runs to 15 residues. The ends were cut back, 11 bases at V and 1 base at J, with 18 bases in the middle. Germline assignment: CDR1 MNHEY and CDR2 SMNVEV (reference sequence). The CDR3 sequence is CAPRGWRRSNQPQHF. The CDR3 region has the DNA TGTGCCCCCCGCGGATGGAGACGGAGCAATCAGCCCCAGCATTTT.

The CDR3 DNA sequence: TGTGCCAGCAGCTTGGATCAGGGGGCTAGGGAGCCCCAGCATTTT. Translating it yields CASSLDQGAREPQHF. The V call is TRBV5-5, the J call TRBJ1-5, with TRBD1 identical over 8 bases. Germline trimming cut 0 bases from V and 8 bases from J; bases unmatched to any gene: 7. Germline assignment: CDR1 SGHKS and CDR2 YYEKEE (reference sequence). This CDR3 is built from 15 residues.

The chain has TRBV28 and TRBJ2-3; the D is unclear. Germline-derived CDR1 and CDR2 are MDHEN and SYDVKM. V gave up 3 bases and J gave up 8 bases, with 9 bases separating them. The CDR3 covers 12 residues. The CDR3 is CASSLVSGTQYF. The DNA for the CDR3 is TGTGCCAGCAGTTTGGTGTCGGGTACGCAGTATTTT.

This sequence joins TRBV2 and TRBJ2-1, with TRBD2 as a possible D gene (5 bases). Trimming removed 0 bases from V and 3 bases from J, with 9 bases in between. This CDR3 contains 15 residues. The V gene's germline CDR1 is SNHLY and CDR2 FYNNEI. CDR3 bases: TGTGCCAGCAGTGAAGCGCGAGGGAGCTACAATGAGCAGTTCTTC. It codes for CASSEARGSYNEQFF.

The chain has TRBV28 and TRBJ2-5; 11 bases are shared with TRBD2. Germline V gene data show CDR1 as MDHEN and CDR2 as SYDVKM. This CDR3 contains 16 residues. J lost 5 bases, V lost 7 bases, and 12 bases had no gene match. The DNA of the CDR3 is TGTGCCAGCACCCCATCGACTAGCGGGGCGGGCGAGACCCAGTACTTC. Protein: CASTPSTSGAGETQYF.

This chain links TRBV6-5 with TRBJ1-4; possibly TRBD1 for D (6 bases). This CDR3 has 15 amino acids. In germline, CDR1 is MNHEY, CDR2 SVGAGI. Trimming took 6 bases from V and 5 from J, leaving 16 bases between them. CDR3: CASSPAGGPNEKLFF. The CDR3 DNA follows: TGTGCCAGCAGCCCCGCGGGGGGCCCCAATGAAAAACTGTTTTTT.

The gene calls are TRBV4-1 and TRBJ2-3; 8 bases fit TRBD2. The junction had 9 bases not matched to a gene; V was cut back by 1 base and J by 0 bases. There are 18 residues in the CDR3. CDR1 MGHRA and CDR2 YSYEKL come from the germline V gene. CDR3 DNA: TGCGCCAGCAGCCAAGGCGGGGCGGGGGGCTTTAGCACAGATACGCAGTATTTT. It is translated as CASSQGGAGGFSTDTQYF.

The chain is built from TRBV7-2 and TRBJ1-2; D is unresolved. Trimming left V 2 bases short and J 4 bases short, with 8 bases between. Germline CDR1 reads SGHTA; CDR2 reads FQGNSA. The CDR3 contains 13 residues. CDR3 nucleotides: TGTGCCAGCAGCTTATCCCGGGGCTATGGCTACACCTTC. This gives the protein CASSLSRGYGYTF.

The chain is built from TRBV10-1 and TRBJ1-1, with D possibly being TRBD1 (6 bases). Germline V CDR1 and CDR2: WNHNN, SYGVQD (reference sequence). The V end was cut by 3 bases, the J end by 4 bases, with 9 bases between. The CDR3 is made up of 13 amino acids. The CDR3 sequence is CASSDDRFTEAFF. The CDR3 DNA reads as TGCGCCAGCAGTGACGACAGGTTCACTGAAGCTTTCTTT.

The chain links TRBV2 to TRBJ1-1; no clear D. The CDR3 has 9 amino acids. V was cut by 9 bases and J by 6 bases, with 5 bases left in between. CDR1 SNHLY and CDR2 FYNNEI come from the germline V gene. CDR3 sequence reads: CARAPEAFF. The CDR3 nucleotides are TGTGCCAGAGCTCCTGAAGCTTTCTTT.

This chain joins TRBV28 and TRBJ2-2; TRBD2 agrees at 7 bases. This CDR3 spans 15 amino acids. V trimming: 3 bases; J trimming: 5 bases; junction bases outside the gene matches: 6. CDR1 and CDR2 from the germline V gene are MDHEN and SYDVKM. The CDR3 loop reads CASSFGGSGTGELFF. The CDR3 coding sequence is TGTGCCAGCAGTTTTGGGGGTAGCGGGACCGGGGAGCTGTTTTTT.

J is TRBJ2-7 and V is TRBV11-2; TRBD2 matches 13 bases. V gave up 5 bases and J gave up 7 bases; unmatched junction bases: 11. This CDR3 has 16 residues. Germline V lookup: CDR1 SGHAT, CDR2 FQNNGV. This chain's CDR3 is CASSPTPGLAGTEQYF. CDR3 sequence (DNA): TGTGCCAGCAGCCCTACACCGGGACTAGCGGGAACGGAGCAGTACTTC.

The V and J genes are TRBV9 and TRBJ2-7; D gene unclear. In germline, CDR1 is SGDLS, CDR2 YYNGEE. Trimming left V 0 bases short and J 6 bases short, with 7 bases between. The CDR3 extends over 12 amino acids. The CDR3 bases are TGTGCCAGCAGCGTAGATGTCGGCGAGCAGTACTTC. Amino acids: CASSVDVGEQYF.

J is TRBJ1-6 and V is TRBV27; D unresolved. CDR3 length: 15 amino acids. V lost 6 bases, J lost 0 bases, and 9 bases lay in between. Per the germline V gene, CDR1 is MNHEY and CDR2 is SMNVEV (reference sequence). The CDR3 loop is CASSLFGSYNSPLHF. Written as DNA, the CDR3 is TGTGCCAGCAGCCTCTTCGGCTCCTATAATTCACCCCTCCACTTT.

The chain recombines TRBV5-1 with TRBJ2-1; D is undetermined. Trimming stripped 0 bases from V and 5 bases from J, with 12 bases between. The CDR3 is made up of 15 amino acids. CDR1 and CDR2 from the germline V gene are SGHRS and YFSETQ. In DNA form, the CDR3 reads TGCGCCAGCAGCTTGGGGTCACGAGCTAACAATGAGCAGTTCTTC. Translation: CASSLGSRANNEQFF.

V and J are TRBV27 and TRBJ1-5; D is ambiguous. Per germline, CDR1 MNHEY and CDR2 SMNVEV (reference sequence). V gave up 5 bases and J gave up 1 base, with 27 bases separating them. This CDR3 region has 20 residues. CDR3 in amino acids: CASSPRRMLGPEGSNQPQHF. In DNA form, the CDR3 reads TGTGCCAGCAGTCCCAGACGGATGTTGGGCCCCGAAGGAAGCAATCAGCCCCAGCATTTT.

This chain uses TRBV5-6 with TRBJ2-3; the D is unclear. The germline V gene has CDR1 SGHDT and CDR2 YYEEEE. The germline V and J ends were trimmed by 4 bases and 0 bases, with 9 bases remaining between them. This CDR3 is 14 amino acids long. The CDR3 bases are TGTGCCAGCAGCGGTCTAGAGAGCACAGATACGCAGTATTTT. This encodes CASSGLESTDTQYF.

V is TRBV10-3 and J is TRBJ2-3; 8 nucleotides match TRBD2. The V and J ends lost 4 bases and 2 bases, in that order; junction bases with no gene match: 8. Germline CDR1 reads ENHRY; CDR2 reads SYGVKD. The CDR3 has 16 amino acids. CDR3: CAISAPGSGVTDTQYF. CDR3 nucleotide sequence: TGTGCCATCAGTGCGCCGGGTAGCGGGGTCACAGATACGCAGTATTTT.

This chain joins TRBV6-1 and TRBJ1-4; D remains ambiguous. Germline V gene sequence: CDR1 MNHNS, CDR2 SASEGT. Trimming shortened V by 6 bases and J by 0 bases, and 11 bases separated the two germline ends. The CDR3 sequence is 15 residues long. The CDR3 coding sequence is TGTGCCAGCAGGCCAGACGGAGCAACTAATGAAAAACTGTTTTTT. Translating gives CASRPDGATNEKLFF.

The V and J genes are TRBV29-1 and TRBJ1-1, with TRBD1 matching 11 bases. This CDR3 contains 13 residues. CDR1 is SQVTM, CDR2 ANQGSEA, per germline. Germline trimming cut 5 bases from V and 8 bases from J; bases unmatched to any gene: 7. CDR3 loop: CSVLRTGGAEAFF. CDR3 in DNA: TGCAGCGTTTTAAGGACAGGGGGCGCGGAAGCTTTCTTT.